The 20 T cell receptor beta chains below all came from one sample that was sequenced in a study of T cell changes during pregnancy in multiple sclerosis. TCRdb keeps only in-frame clones here, not all; method: immunoSEQ multiplex PCR. The sample carries 40,000 to 50,000 clones, roughly nine tenths recorded once. The starting material was CD4+ T cells from peripheral blood mononuclear cells, obtained in the second trimester of pregnancy. These receptors all stem from a female donor in good health, enrolled as a control in a pregnancy study.

This chain links TRBV11-3 with TRBJ2-3, with 8 bases lining up with TRBD2. Germline trimming cut 1 base from V and 2 bases from J; bases unmatched to any gene: 2. Per germline, CDR1 SGHNT and CDR2 YENEEA. The CDR3 spans 15 residues. CDR3 DNA: TGTGCCAGCAGCTTAGTAGCGGGGACCACAGATACGCAGTATTTT. The encoded protein is CASSLVAGTTDTQYF.

The J gene is TRBJ1-3, the V gene TRBV19; 9 nucleotides align to TRBD1. This CDR3 contains 14 residues. Germline CDR1 is LNHDA and CDR2 is SQIVND (reference sequence). After removal of 7 bases from V and 3 bases from J, the junction contained 4 bases not matched to a gene. The CDR3, as DNA: TGTGCCAGTATCCGGGACAGGGTTGGAAACACCATATATTTT. Residues: CASIRDRVGNTIYF. The full variable domain, completed using reference TRBV19 and TRBJ1-3, is DGGITQSPKYLFRKEGQNVTLSCEQNLNHDAMYWYRQDPGQGLRLIYYSQIVNDFQKGDIAEGYSVSREKKESFPLTVTSAQKNPTAFYLCASIRDRVGNTIYFGEGSWLTVV.

V gene TRBV7-2 combines with J gene TRBJ2-2; D may be TRBD1 (6 bases). The CDR3 extends over 15 amino acids. Deletions cut 1 base from V and 4 bases from J, with 10 bases between. Germline V gene data show CDR1 as SGHTA and CDR2 as FQGNSA. The CDR3 DNA is TGTGCCAGCAGCTTAGACAGGGTCGGCACCGGGGAGCTGTTTTTT. Translation gives CASSLDRVGTGELFF.

V usage is TRBV19 and J usage is TRBJ2-3; the match to TRBD2 covers 8 bases. V shed 6 bases, J shed 5 bases, and the junction held 7 bases outside the gene matches. The V gene's germline CDR1 is LNHDA and CDR2 SQIVND (reference sequence). The CDR3 has 14 residues. The DNA of the CDR3 is TGTGCCAGTAGGGACGGGGGGGCAAAAGATACGCAGTATTTT. This encodes CASRDGGAKDTQYF.

The chain combines TRBV9 with TRBJ2-5; D unclear. V lost 4 bases to trimming and J lost 2 bases, with 15 bases between them. The CDR3 has 15 residues. Germline assignment: CDR1 SGDLS and CDR2 YYNGEE. The CDR3 region has the DNA TGTGCCAGCAGCCCAAATCCCGAGCGACAAGAGACCCAGTACTTC. This codes for CASSPNPERQETQYF.

This chain uses TRBV11-2 with TRBJ1-2, with 10 bases matching TRBD1. J gave up 4 bases and V 4 bases, and 3 bases lay outside the gene matches. The CDR3 extends over 14 amino acids. The germline V gene has CDR1 SGHAT and CDR2 FQNNGV. The CDR3 nucleotides are TGTGCCAGCAGCTCGGGACAGGGGACCTATGGCTACACCTTC. Residues: CASSSGQGTYGYTF.

The chain combines TRBV19 with TRBJ1-1, with D perhaps matching TRBD1 (5 bases). In germline, CDR1 is LNHDA, CDR2 SQIVND (reference sequence). The CDR3 is 17 amino acids. The ends were cut back, 5 bases at V and 1 base at J, with 20 bases in the middle. The CDR3, as DNA: TGTGCCAGTAGTCCCCAGGCTGGGGGGTTGGAGAACACTGAAGCTTTCTTT. Protein: CASSPQAGGLENTEAFF.

The chain employs TRBV11-2 and TRBJ1-1; tentatively, D is TRBD1 (6 bases). CDR1 is SGHAT and CDR2 is FQNNGV in the germline V gene. Deletions cut 5 bases from V and 1 base from J, with 8 bases between. CDR3 length equals 13 residues. The CDR3 DNA reads TGTGCCAGCAGCCTACAGGGGAACACTGAAGCTTTCTTT. Residues: CASSLQGNTEAFF.

In its sample, this clone was seen a few times. The V gene is TRBV16, the J gene TRBJ1-5; D is undetermined. This CDR3 is 15 amino acids long. Per the germline V gene, CDR1 is KGHSY and CDR2 is FQNENV. Trimming removed 0 bases at V and 4 bases at J, with 10 bases between. The CDR3 bases are TGTGCCAGCAGCCAATCAGCAGGTCCAAATCAGCCCCAGCATTTT. This gives the protein CASSQSAGPNQPQHF.

The chain couples TRBV5-4 to TRBJ1-1, with 10 bases lining up with TRBD1. The CDR3 loop spans 13 amino acids. The junction had 3 bases not matched to a gene; V was cut back by 5 bases and J by 5 bases. Germline values: CDR1 SGHNT, CDR2 YYREEE (reference sequence). In DNA, the CDR3 is TGTGCCAGCAGGACAGGGGGCAGGACTGAAGCTTTCTTT. This encodes CASRTGGRTEAFF.

The DNA of the CDR3 is TGTGCCAGCTCACCAGATGTCACAGGGGCCACGGCCCTCCACTTT. The encoded protein is CASSPDVTGATALHF. J is TRBJ1-6 and V is TRBV18, with 7 bases identical to TRBD1. Germline assignment: CDR1 KGHSH and CDR2 LQKENI. V dropped 2 bases and J dropped 14; count of bases not matched to a gene: 12. CDR3 length: 15 amino acids. The full variable domain, its missing parts supplied by reference TRBV18 and TRBJ1-6, is NAGVMQNPRHLVRRRGQEARLRCSPMKGHSHVYWYRQLPEEGLKFMVYLQKENIIDESGMPKERFSAEFPKEGPSILRIQQVVRGDSAAYFCASSPDVTGATALHFGNGTRLTVT.

V gene TRBV23-1 combines with J gene TRBJ2-5; 8 bases are shared with TRBD1. TRBV23-1 is flagged as an ORF with uncertain function. The ends lost 5 bases at V and 4 bases at J; junction bases unmatched: 18. This CDR3 is 18 amino acids long. The CDR3: CASSRLPLPTGERETQYF. The CDR3 bases are TGCGCCAGCAGTAGACTCCCCCTCCCGACAGGGGAGAGAGAGACCCAGTACTTC.

This chain connects TRBV11-2 to TRBJ2-2; D remains ambiguous. The CDR3 extends over 12 amino acids. V was pared by 5 bases and J by 7 bases, with 8 bases between. CDR1 is SGHAT and CDR2 is FQNNGV in the germline V gene. The CDR3 reads CASSQHIGELFF. Here the CDR3 DNA reads TGTGCCAGCAGCCAACATATCGGGGAGCTGTTTTTT.

This sequence joins TRBV19 and TRBJ2-3; a weak D match, TRBD2 (5 bases). This CDR3 spans 13 amino acids. Trimming took 0 bases from V and 11 from J, leaving 12 bases between them. Germline V gene sequence: CDR1 LNHDA, CDR2 SQIVND (reference sequence). CDR3 in amino acids: CASSIEPGGGQYF. Written as DNA, the CDR3 is TGTGCCAGTAGTATAGAGCCTGGAGGTGGGCAGTATTTT. Supplemented by reference TRBV19 and TRBJ2-3, the full variable domain reads DGGITQSPKYLFRKEGQNVTLSCEQNLNHDAMYWYRQDPGQGLRLIYYSQIVNDFQKGDIAEGYSVSREKKESFPLTVTSAQKNPTAFYLCASSIEPGGGQYFGPGTRLTVL.

The CDR3 nucleotides read TGTGCCAGCTCGTCACTTACAGGGGGTTCCCCCTACGAGCAGTACTTC. This gives the protein CASSSLTGGSPYEQYF. The V call is TRBV5-4, the J call TRBJ2-7, with 8 bases lining up with TRBD1. The junction had 14 bases not matched to a gene; V was cut back by 7 bases and J by 2 bases. The CDR3 totals 16 residues. Per germline, CDR1 SGHNT and CDR2 YYREEE (reference sequence).

This clone was detected once. The rearrangement uses TRBV7-9 and TRBJ1-6, with D tentatively TRBD1 (5 bases). Germline values: CDR1 SEHNR, CDR2 FQNEAQ (reference sequence). This CDR3 region has 15 residues. Trimming took 6 bases from V and 5 from J, leaving 14 bases between them. The CDR3 reads CASRGGEGDNSPLHF. The CDR3 DNA is TGTGCCAGCAGGGGGGGGGAGGGAGATAATTCACCCCTCCACTTT.

This clone was detected only once. The rearrangement uses TRBV10-3 and TRBJ2-7, with 8 nucleotides matching TRBD2. CDR1 and CDR2 (germline): ENHRY, SYGVKD. V lost 2 bases and J lost 5; bases outside the gene matches: 8. CDR3 length equals 15 residues. CDR3 in DNA: TGTGCCATCAGTGAGCAGGGACTAGGCGTCCACGAGCAGTACTTC. It is translated as CAISEQGLGVHEQYF.

This clone appeared once. This chain links TRBV6-5 with TRBJ1-1; D is perhaps TRBD1 (6 bases). The CDR3 totals 14 residues. V shed 4 bases and J shed 6 bases, with 15 bases lying between them. Germline CDR1 and CDR2: MNHEY and SVGAGI. The CDR3 DNA sequence: TGTGCCAGCAGTTCCGGGGGGGCCCCCCCTGAAGCTTTCTTT. Translation gives CASSSGGAPPEAFF.

The rearrangement links TRBV11-3 to TRBJ2-3; a possible D gene is TRBD1 (5 bases). V lost 4 bases and J lost 7, with 21 bases in between. The CDR3 sequence is 16 residues long. Germline V gene data show CDR1 as SGHNT and CDR2 as YENEEA. CDR3 sequence: CASSSGHTRTSYTQYF. CDR3 DNA: TGTGCCAGCAGCTCGGGCCATACGAGGACATCATATACGCAGTATTTT.

The chain couples TRBV7-2 to TRBJ2-1; perhaps TRBD2 as D (7 bases). Germline CDR1 SGHTA, CDR2 FQGNSA. Trimming removed 0 bases at V and 6 bases at J, with 12 bases between. This CDR3 is 15 amino acids long. The CDR3: CASSLAGGAFNEQFF. The CDR3 DNA reads as TGTGCCAGCAGCTTAGCGGGGGGGGCCTTCAATGAGCAGTTCTTC.